A single sample gave rise to the 9 T cell receptor beta chains below, sequenced in a study of blood T cell repertoires in COVID-19. Measured with immunoSEQ multiplex PCR; TCRdb has only the in-frame clones, and not every one. The sample gives 100,000 or so clones, approximately 80% of which show up once; around 10% is in the top ten. Sequenced input: peripheral blood. All receptors derive from a woman in her sixties or seventies with acute or convalescent COVID-19.

This chain uses TRBV30 with TRBJ2-7; TRBD1 is a possible D gene (6 bases). Trimming took off 2 bases at V and 2 bases at J, with 10 bases between the two ends. Germline CDR1 GTSNPN, CDR2 SVGIG (reference sequence). The CDR3 is 13 amino acids. The DNA of the CDR3 is TGTGCCTGGAGTAGAGGACAGACCTACGAGCAGTACGTC. This gives the protein CAWSRGQTYEQYV.

The chain recombines TRBV4-2 with TRBJ1-4, with 10 nucleotides matching TRBD1. The CDR3 consists of 18 residues. V lost 0 bases and J lost 3; bases outside the gene matches: 7. Germline V gene data show CDR1 as LGHNA and CDR2 as YNFKEQ. CDR3 sequence reads: CASSQEFGQGVPNEKLFF. In DNA form, the CDR3 reads TGTGCCAGCAGCCAAGAGTTTGGACAGGGGGTACCTAATGAAAAACTGTTTTTT.

This rearrangement joins TRBV15 to TRBJ1-2; a possible D gene is TRBD1 (6 bases). CDR1 and CDR2 from the germline V gene are LNHNV and YYDKDF (reference sequence). This CDR3 region has 16 residues. V was trimmed by 4 bases and J by 5 bases, leaving 20 bases between them. CDR3 region: CATSTAPGGLRYGYTF. The CDR3 DNA is TGTGCCACCAGCACAGCACCCGGGGGGCTTAGATATGGCTACACCTTC.

A note on this clone: The sample contains more than one DNA sequence encoding this CDR3. V and J are TRBV7-2 and TRBJ1-4; possible D gene TRBD1, 6 bases. The CDR3 covers 12 residues. The V gene lost 4 bases and the J gene lost 8 bases, with 8 bases spanning the gap. Germline V gene lookup returns CDR1 SGHTA and CDR2 FQGNSA. CDR3 protein: CASSSDREKLFF. CDR3 nucleotide sequence: TGTGCCAGCAGCTCCGACAGGGAAAAACTGTTTTTT.

The rearrangement joins TRBV7-9 to TRBJ1-5, with 8 positions matching TRBD1. This CDR3 comprises 15 residues. Germline CDR1 is SEHNR and CDR2 is FQNEAQ (reference sequence). The V and J ends lost 5 bases and 4 bases, in that order; junction bases with no gene match: 7. In DNA form, the CDR3 reads TGTGCCAGCAGCCCGACAGGGGTTGAGAATCAGCCCCAGCATTTT. It yields the protein CASSPTGVENQPQHF.

J is TRBJ1-1 and V is TRBV30; 7 positions agree with TRBD1. Germline loops: CDR1 GTSNPN, CDR2 SVGIG (reference sequence). Unmatched junction bases numbered 10, after V lost 4 bases and J lost 8 bases. CDR3 length equals 13 residues. CDR3 DNA sequence: TGTGCCTGGAATCGGGCAGGGGGGACCGAAGCTTTCTTT. It yields the protein CAWNRAGGTEAFF.

This chain joins TRBV18 and TRBJ1-1, with TRBD1 matching 9 bases. CDR3 length equals 14 residues. Germline CDR1 KGHSH, CDR2 LQKENI. Trimming removed 4 bases from V and 5 bases from J; junction bases left unmatched: 5. The CDR3 here is CASSLGQGRTEAFF. As DNA, the CDR3 is TGTGCCAGCTCACTAGGACAGGGGAGAACTGAAGCTTTCTTT.

V and J are TRBV6-5 and TRBJ2-5; 9 positions agree with TRBD2. V trimming: 6 bases; J trimming: 4 bases; junction bases outside the gene matches: 9. This CDR3 spans 15 amino acids. Germline V gene sequence: CDR1 MNHEY, CDR2 SVGAGI. In DNA form, the CDR3 reads TGTGCCAGCAGGGGGGGTAGCGGGGGCCGAGAGACCCAGTACTTC. This gives the protein CASRGGSGGRETQYF.

V gene TRBV19 combines with J gene TRBJ1-3; D is possibly TRBD1 (5 bases). Trimming pared 5 bases from V and 11 bases from J, leaving 16 bases between. The germline V gene encodes CDR1 LNHDA and CDR2 SQIVND (reference sequence). The CDR3 extends over 13 amino acids. The CDR3 protein is CASSDGVGGAIYF. The DNA of the CDR3 is TGTGCCAGTAGTGATGGTGTCGGGGGAGCCATATATTTT.